One T cell receptor (beta chain) is described in this entry. Methods used by the authors: Estimation of nucleated cell counts was performed using reference gene primer amplification. Clones were sequenced by immunoSEQ multiplex PCR, and TCRdb holds only the in-frame ones, with some missing. That table is the source of V, J and clone size, and D and trimming were worked out from the DNA. The table lists 200,000 to 300,000 clones, approximately 83% of them singletons. The data originate from a study of blood T cell repertoires in COVID-19. About the study: Samples of COVID-19 (acute and convalescent) were obtained from the United States, Italy and Spain. From T cells, B-cell-depleted T cells, or PBMCs came the material, which was cDNA or gDNA.

V was pared by 1 base and J by 7 bases, with 7 bases of the junction left unmatched. The CDR3 is 15 amino acids. CDR1 is KGHSH and CDR2 is LQKENI in the germline V gene. Source material: peripheral blood. V is TRBV18 and J is TRBJ1-5; 7 bases match TRBD1. The source of this sequence is a man in his thirties or forties who had recovered from COVID-19. The CDR3 sequence: CASSPQGAIDQPQHF. DNA of the CDR3: TGTGCCAGCTCACCACAGGGGGCTATTGACCAGCCCCAGCATTTT.